One sample yielded the 2 T cell receptor beta chains listed below, sequenced in a study of a mutant IDH1 vaccine in newly diagnosed glioma. Time point in this sample: baseline, week 1 (first vaccination visit). Treatment specified: pre-vaccination baseline after standard-of-care therapy. The method was immunoSEQ multiplex PCR; TCRdb's version includes in-frame clones alone and lacks a portion of them. The sample consists of about 69,000 clones, approximately 83% of them appearing once. Sequences were derived from PBMCs, sampled from a glioma patient treated with radiotherapy, temozolomide or both. The receptors here all came from a man in his thirties or forties with glioma.

The rearrangement links TRBV28 to TRBJ1-3; D not certain. The CDR3 spans 17 residues. Trimming cost V 8 bases and J 2 bases, with 22 bases left between them. The germline CDR1 and CDR2 sequences are MDHEN and SYDVKM. The CDR3 DNA reads TGTGCCAGCTACGAGGGCAGGATCAAAGGGCCTGGAAACACCATATATTTT. It codes for CASYEGRIKGPGNTIYF.

CDR3 residues: CASSIRTEANYGYTF. CDR3 DNA sequence: TGTGCCAGTAGTATTAGGACAGAAGCTAACTATGGCTACACCTTC. This rearrangement joins TRBV19 to TRBJ1-2, with a possible D match to TRBD1 (6 bases). The germline gives CDR1 LNHDA, CDR2 SQIVND (reference sequence). The CDR3 covers 15 residues. V shed 3 bases and J shed 0 bases, with 11 bases lying between them.